What follows describes a single TCR beta chain. No antigen is known for it. These data belong to a study of beta chain features in type 1 diabetes. Germline CDR1 and CDR2: KGHSH and LQKENI. Trimming stripped 2 bases from V and 2 bases from J, with 7 bases between. This CDR3 contains 14 residues. Study findings and constraints: Fewer junction insertions and more nucleotide deletions appeared in type 1 diabetes patients. Naive, central memory and Treg TCRB repertoires seemed to resemble each other more closely in patients than they did in healthy donors. People with Type 1 diabetes carried modestly yet significantly shorter TCRB CDR3s in all four CD4+ subsets.

Once sorted, every population was more than 98% pure. Isolated RNA was reverse transcribed in full, so expressed TCRB transcripts were sequenced. Repertoires were generated with immunoSEQ multiplex PCR, while TCRdb's copy carries only in-frame clones and drops some. In the table there are 640,000 or so clones, 13% of which are singletons. This TCR derives from a man younger than 35 with type 1 diabetes. The sequenced sample was naive CD4+ T cells from blood. This chain joins TRBV18 and TRBJ1-5; the D is unclear. This CDR3 reads CASSPVVGNQPQHF. The CDR3 coding sequence is TGTGCCAGCTCACCAGTGGTTGGCAATCAGCCCCAGCATTTT.